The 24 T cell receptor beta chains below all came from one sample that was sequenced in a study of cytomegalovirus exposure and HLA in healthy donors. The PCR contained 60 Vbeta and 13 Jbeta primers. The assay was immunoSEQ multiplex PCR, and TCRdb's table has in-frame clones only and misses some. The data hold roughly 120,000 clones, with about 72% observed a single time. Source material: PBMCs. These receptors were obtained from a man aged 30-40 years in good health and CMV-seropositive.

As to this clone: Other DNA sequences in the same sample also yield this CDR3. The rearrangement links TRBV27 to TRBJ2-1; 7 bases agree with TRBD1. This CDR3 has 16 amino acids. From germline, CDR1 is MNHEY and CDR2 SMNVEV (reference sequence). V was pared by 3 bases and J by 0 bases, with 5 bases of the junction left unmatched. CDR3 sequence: CASSFNDRVSYNEQFF. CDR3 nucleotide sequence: TGTGCCAGCAGTTTTAATGACAGGGTCTCCTACAATGAGCAGTTCTTC.

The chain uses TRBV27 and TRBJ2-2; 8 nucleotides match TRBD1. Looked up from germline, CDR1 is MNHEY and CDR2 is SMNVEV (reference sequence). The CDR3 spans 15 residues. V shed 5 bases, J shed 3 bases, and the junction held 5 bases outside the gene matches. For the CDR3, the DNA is TGTGCCAGCAGTCCCCCGGACAGGGACACCGGGGAGCTGTTTTTT. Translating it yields CASSPPDRDTGELFF.

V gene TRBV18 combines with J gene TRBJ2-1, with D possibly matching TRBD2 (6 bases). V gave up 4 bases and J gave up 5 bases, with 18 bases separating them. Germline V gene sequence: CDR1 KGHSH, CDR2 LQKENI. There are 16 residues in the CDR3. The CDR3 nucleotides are TGTGCCAGCTCACTAATACTAGCTGCCGGGGACAATGAGCAGTTCTTC. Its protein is CASSLILAAGDNEQFF. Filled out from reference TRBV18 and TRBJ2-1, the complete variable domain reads NAGVMQNPRHLVRRRGQEARLRCSPMKGHSHVYWYRQLPEEGLKFMVYLQKENIIDESGMPKERFSAEFPKEGPSILRIQQVVRGDSAAYFCASSLILAAGDNEQFFGPGTRLTVL.

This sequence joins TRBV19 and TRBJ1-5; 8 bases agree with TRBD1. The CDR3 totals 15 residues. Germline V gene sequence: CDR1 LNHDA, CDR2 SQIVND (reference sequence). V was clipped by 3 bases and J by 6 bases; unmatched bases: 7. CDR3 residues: CASSMQGAASQPQHF. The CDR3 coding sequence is TGTGCCAGTAGTATGCAGGGGGCGGCCAGTCAGCCCCAGCATTTT.

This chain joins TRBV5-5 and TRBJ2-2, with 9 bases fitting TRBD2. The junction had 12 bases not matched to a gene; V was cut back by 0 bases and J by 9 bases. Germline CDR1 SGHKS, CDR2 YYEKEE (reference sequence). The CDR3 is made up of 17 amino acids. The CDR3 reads CASSLDATSGILRELFF. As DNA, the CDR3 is TGTGCCAGCAGCTTGGACGCGACTAGCGGTATCTTGCGGGAGCTGTTTTTT.

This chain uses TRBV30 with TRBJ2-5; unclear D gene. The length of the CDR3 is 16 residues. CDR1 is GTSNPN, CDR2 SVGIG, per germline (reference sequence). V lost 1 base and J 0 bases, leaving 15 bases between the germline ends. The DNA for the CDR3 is TGTGCCTGGAGTGGAGGTTTCGAGCCCAACCAAGAGACCCAGTACTTC. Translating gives CAWSGGFEPNQETQYF.

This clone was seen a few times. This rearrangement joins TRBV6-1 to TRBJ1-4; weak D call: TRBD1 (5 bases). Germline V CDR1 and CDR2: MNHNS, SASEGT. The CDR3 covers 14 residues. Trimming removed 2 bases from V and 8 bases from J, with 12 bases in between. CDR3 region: CASSEQGSWEKLFF. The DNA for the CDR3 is TGTGCCAGCAGTGAACAGGGATCGTGGGAAAAACTGTTTTTT.

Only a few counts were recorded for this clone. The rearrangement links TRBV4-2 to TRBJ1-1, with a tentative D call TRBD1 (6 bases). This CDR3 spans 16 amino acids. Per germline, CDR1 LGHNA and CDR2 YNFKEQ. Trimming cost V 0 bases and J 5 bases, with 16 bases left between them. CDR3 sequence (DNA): TGTGCCAGCAGCCAAGATTTCGGAAAGGGGGGGACTGAAGCTTTCTTT. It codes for CASSQDFGKGGTEAFF.

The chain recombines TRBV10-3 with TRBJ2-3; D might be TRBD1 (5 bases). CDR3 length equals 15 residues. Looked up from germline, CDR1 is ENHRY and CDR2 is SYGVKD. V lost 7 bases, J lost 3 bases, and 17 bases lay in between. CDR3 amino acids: CAINPRTGETDTQYF. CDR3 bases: TGTGCCATCAATCCCCGTACAGGAGAAACAGATACGCAGTATTTT.

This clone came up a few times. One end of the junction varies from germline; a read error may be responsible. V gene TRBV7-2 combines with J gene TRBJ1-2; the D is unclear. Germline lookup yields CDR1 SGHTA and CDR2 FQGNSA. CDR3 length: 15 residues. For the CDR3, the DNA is TGTGCCAGCAGCGTAGCGGCTACAGCTAACTATGGCTACACCTTC. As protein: CASSVAATANYGYTF. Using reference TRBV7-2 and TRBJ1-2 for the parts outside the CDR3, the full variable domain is GAGVSQSPSNKVTEKGKDVELRCDPISGHTALYWYRQSLGQGLEFLIYFQGNSAPDKSGLPSDRFSAERTGGSVSTLTIQRTQQEDSAVYLCASSVAATANYGYTFGSGTRLTVV.

DNA for the CDR3: TGTGCCAGCTCACCACTCGGGACAGGAATCTCTGGAAACACCATATATTTT. Protein product: CASSPLGTGISGNTIYF. The V gene is TRBV18, the J gene TRBJ1-3; 8 bases match TRBD1. The CDR3 has 17 residues. Germline values: CDR1 KGHSH, CDR2 LQKENI. Trimming took 1 base from V and 0 from J; bases not matched to a gene: 5.

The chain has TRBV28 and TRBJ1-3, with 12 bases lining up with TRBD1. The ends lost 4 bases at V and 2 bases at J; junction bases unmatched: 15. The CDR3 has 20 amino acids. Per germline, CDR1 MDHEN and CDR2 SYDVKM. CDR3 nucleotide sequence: TGTGCCAGCAGTTCCGCCTTCCGGGACAGGGGGCGATCTACTGGAAACACCATATATTTT. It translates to CASSSAFRDRGRSTGNTIYF.

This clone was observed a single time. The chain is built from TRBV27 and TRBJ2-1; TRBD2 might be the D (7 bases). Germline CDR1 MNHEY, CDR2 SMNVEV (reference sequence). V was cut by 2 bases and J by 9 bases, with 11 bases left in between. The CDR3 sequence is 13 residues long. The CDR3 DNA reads TGTGCCAGCAGTTTAAAAGGGGGGGGTGAGCAGTTCTTC. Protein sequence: CASSLKGGGEQFF.

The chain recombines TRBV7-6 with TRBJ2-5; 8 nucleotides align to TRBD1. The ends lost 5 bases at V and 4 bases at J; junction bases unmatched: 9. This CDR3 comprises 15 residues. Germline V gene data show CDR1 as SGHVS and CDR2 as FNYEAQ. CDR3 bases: TGTGCCAGCAGCCTTCCTAAGACAGGGGTAGAGACCCAGTACTTC. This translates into CASSLPKTGVETQYF.

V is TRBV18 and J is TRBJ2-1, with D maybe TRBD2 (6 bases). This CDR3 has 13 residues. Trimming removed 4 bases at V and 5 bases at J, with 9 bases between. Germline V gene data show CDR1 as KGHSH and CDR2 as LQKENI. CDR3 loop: CASSHGTHNEQFF. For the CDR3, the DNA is TGTGCCAGCTCACACGGGACTCACAATGAGCAGTTCTTC.

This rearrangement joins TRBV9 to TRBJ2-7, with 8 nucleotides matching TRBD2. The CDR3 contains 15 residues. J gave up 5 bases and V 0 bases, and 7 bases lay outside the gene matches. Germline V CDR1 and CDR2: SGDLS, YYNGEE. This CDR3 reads CASSVVSSGYDEQYF. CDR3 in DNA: TGTGCCAGCAGCGTAGTTTCTAGCGGGTACGACGAGCAGTACTTC.

The CDR3 protein is CAISESRETNQPQHF. Written as DNA, the CDR3 is TGTGCCATCAGTGAGTCCAGGGAAACGAATCAGCCCCAGCATTTT. The J gene is TRBJ1-5, the V gene TRBV10-3, with a weak D call TRBD1 (5 bases). The CDR3 is 15 amino acids. From germline, CDR1 is ENHRY and CDR2 SYGVKD. V shed 0 bases and J shed 4 bases, with 10 bases lying between them.

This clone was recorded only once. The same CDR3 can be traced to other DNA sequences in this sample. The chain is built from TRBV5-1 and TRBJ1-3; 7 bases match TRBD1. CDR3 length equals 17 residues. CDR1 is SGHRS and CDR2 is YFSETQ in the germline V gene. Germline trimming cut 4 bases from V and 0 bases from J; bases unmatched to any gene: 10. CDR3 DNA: TGCGCCAGCAGCCTAGGGACAGATCGTCTCTCTGGAAACACCATATATTTT. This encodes CASSLGTDRLSGNTIYF.

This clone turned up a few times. CDR3 amino acids: CATAGQGRWTGELFF. In nucleotides, the CDR3 is TGTGCCACCGCGGGACAGGGTCGGTGGACCGGGGAGCTGTTTTTT. The chain recombines TRBV2 with TRBJ2-2, with 9 bases lining up with TRBD1. The trim removed 10 bases at V and 5 bases at J, leaving 11 bases unmatched. Germline CDR1 reads SNHLY; CDR2 reads FYNNEI. CDR3 length equals 15 residues. Looking up the rest from reference TRBV2 and TRBJ2-2 gives the full variable domain: EPEVTQTPSHQVTQMGQEVILRCVPISNHLYFYWYRQILGQKVEFLVSFYNNEISEKSEIFDDQFSVERPDGSNFTLKIRSTKLEDSAMYFCATAGQGRWTGELFFGEGSRLTVL.

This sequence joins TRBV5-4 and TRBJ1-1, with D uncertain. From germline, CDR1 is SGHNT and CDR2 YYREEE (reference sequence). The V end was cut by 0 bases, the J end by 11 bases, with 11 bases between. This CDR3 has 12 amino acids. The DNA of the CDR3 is TGTGCCAGCAGCTTGGACGAAAGCTGGGCTTTCTTT. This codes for CASSLDESWAFF.

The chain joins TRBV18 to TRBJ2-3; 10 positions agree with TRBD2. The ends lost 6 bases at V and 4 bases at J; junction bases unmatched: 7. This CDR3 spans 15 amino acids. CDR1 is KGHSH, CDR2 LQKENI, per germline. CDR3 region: CASSPLAGVSDTQYF. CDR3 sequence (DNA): TGTGCCAGCTCTCCCCTAGCGGGGGTTTCAGATACGCAGTATTTT.

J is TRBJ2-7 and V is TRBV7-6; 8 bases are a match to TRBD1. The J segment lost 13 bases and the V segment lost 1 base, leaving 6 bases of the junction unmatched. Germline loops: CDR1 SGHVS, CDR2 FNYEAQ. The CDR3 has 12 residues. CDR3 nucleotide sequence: TGTGCCAGCAGCTTAGGGGGGACAGGCTTCTACTTC. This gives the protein CASSLGGTGFYF.

The DNA for the CDR3 is TGTGCCAGCAGCTTAGCGGAGCGGGAGCCCCCCGGGGAGCTGTTTTTT. It codes for CASSLAEREPPGELFF. This chain uses TRBV7-6 with TRBJ2-2; 8 positions agree with TRBD2. V lost 0 bases, J lost 6 bases, and 6 bases stayed unmatched. CDR1 and CDR2 (germline): SGHVS, FNYEAQ. The CDR3 has 16 amino acids.

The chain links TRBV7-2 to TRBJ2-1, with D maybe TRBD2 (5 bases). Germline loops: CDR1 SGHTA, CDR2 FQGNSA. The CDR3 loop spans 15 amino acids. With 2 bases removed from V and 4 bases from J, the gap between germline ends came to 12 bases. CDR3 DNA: TGTGCCAGCAGCTTACGCGGCGGGCCTTACAATGAGCAGTTCTTC. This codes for CASSLRGGPYNEQFF.